A selection of T cell receptor beta chains follows, all from one sample in a study of beta chain features in type 1 diabetes. TCRdb's table, derived via immunoSEQ multiplex PCR, lists solely in-frame clones and lacks some. Here the sample spans 430,000 or so clones, approximately 10% being singletons. The sequencing sample was made of naive CD4+ T cells from blood. The source of these receptors is a woman between 18 and 30 years old in good health. Each CDR3 is given with its conserved first and last residue. D genes are given only for firm matches. Clone sizes are given selectively: once, few, many, or a class where the clone is expanded.

J | V | D | size | CDR3 | DNA
TRBJ1-2 | TRBV11-1 | - | few | CASSIGYGYTF | TGTGCCAGCAGCATCGGCTATGGCTACACCTTC
TRBJ2-3 | TRBV15 | TRBD1 | once | CATSREDRDLDTQYF | TGTGCCACCAGCAGAGAGGACAGGGACCTGGATACGCAGTATTTT
TRBJ2-7 | TRBV27 | - | - | CASSLRALSYEQYF | TGTGCCAGCAGTTTGAGGGCCCTCTCCTACGAGCAGTACTTC
TRBJ1-1 | TRBV7-9 | TRBD1 | few | CASSLGPGQGLGAFF | TGTGCCAGCAGCTTAGGGCCGGGACAGGGGCTAGGAGCTTTCTTT
TRBJ2-1 | TRBV5-8 | - | - | CASSFWGRSYNEQFF | TGTGCCAGCAGCTTTTGGGGCCGATCCTACAATGAGCAGTTCTTC
TRBJ1-4 | TRBV5-1 | - | few | CASSLGTILNEKLFF | TGCGCCAGCAGCTTGGGGACGATTCTCAATGAAAAACTGTTTTTT
TRBJ1-1 | TRBV6-5 | - | - | CASSYRWQANTEAFF | TGTGCCAGCAGTTACCGCTGGCAAGCGAACACTGAAGCTTTCTTT
TRBJ1-2 | TRBV4-1 | - | few | CASSQPREGPLGYTF | TGCGCCAGCAGCCAACCCCGAGAGGGACCTCTTGGCTACACCTTC
TRBJ2-4 | TRBV5-1 | - | - | CASSLGAGRNIQYF | TGCGCCAGCAGCCTGGGCGCAGGGAGAAACATTCAGTACTTC
TRBJ2-1 | TRBV2 | - | few | CASIAFGSGVDEQFF | TGTGCCAGCATAGCTTTCGGATCGGGAGTGGATGAGCAGTTCTTC
TRBJ2-7 | TRBV10-3 | TRBD1 | - | CAISGRQGANEQYF | TGTGCCATCAGTGGGAGACAGGGGGCCAACGAGCAGTACTTC
TRBJ1-5 | TRBV7-3 | - | few | CASSPNHNQPQHF | TGTGCCAGCAGCCCCAACCACAATCAGCCCCAGCATTTT
TRBJ2-7 | TRBV7-6 | - | few | CAVGSSYEQYF | TGTGCGGTCGGAAGCTCCTACGAGCAGTACTTC
TRBJ2-3 | TRBV2 | - | few | CASRTEADTQYF | TGTGCCAGCAGGACAGAGGCAGATACGCAGTATTTT
TRBJ2-3 | TRBV7-3 | TRBD2 | - | CASSLGGTSGSTDTQYF | TGTGCCAGCAGCTTAGGCGGGACTAGCGGAAGCACAGATACGCAGTATTTT
TRBJ1-1 | TRBV5-1 | - | - | CASSLRVNTEAFF | TGCGCCAGCAGCTTGAGGGTGAACACTGAAGCTTTCTTT
TRBJ1-1 | TRBV29-1 | - | - | CSVNPGTGSRMNTEAFF | TGCAGCGTAAACCCCGGCACAGGGAGCCGAATGAACACTGAAGCTTTCTTT
TRBJ2-7 | TRBV7-9 | - | - | CASSLSYEQYF | TGTGCCAGCAGCTTAAGCTACGAGCAGTACTTC
TRBJ1-5 | TRBV5-1 | - | - | CASSLGGVNQPQHF | TGCGCCAGCAGCTTGGGGGGAGTCAATCAGCCCCAGCATTTT
TRBJ2-3 | TRBV2 | TRBD2 | few | CASSELAASTDTQYF | TGTGCCAGCAGTGAACTAGCGGCAAGCACAGATACGCAGTATTTT
TRBJ2-5 | TRBV7-8 | - | few | CASSPAPALQETQYF | TGTGCCAGCAGCCCCGCGCCGGCCCTGCAAGAGACCCAGTACTTC
TRBJ2-2 | TRBV28 | - | - | CASRYSLAQITGELFF | TGTGCCAGCCGTTACTCGTTGGCACAAATCACCGGGGAGCTGTTTTTT
TRBJ2-3 | TRBV5-4 | TRBD2 | - | CASSSKLAGTDTQYF | TGTGCCAGCAGCTCCAAACTAGCGGGAACAGATACGCAGTATTTT
TRBJ2-7 | TRBV27 | - | few | CASSYPNSEQYF | TGTGCCAGCAGTTATCCGAACTCCGAGCAGTACTTC
TRBJ1-1 | TRBV29-1 | - | few | CSVEHNLFTEAFF | TGCAGCGTTGAACACAACCTTTTCACTGAAGCTTTCTTT
TRBJ2-1 | TRBV19 | - | - | CASSRQVDNEQFF | TGTGCCAGTAGTCGGCAGGTTGACAATGAGCAGTTCTTC
TRBJ1-4 | TRBV18 | - | - | CASSPRVRAGDEKLFF | TGTGCCAGCTCACCACGGGTTCGAGCGGGTGATGAAAAACTGTTTTTT
TRBJ2-1 | TRBV6-1 | - | - | CASSETSNEQFF | TGTGCCAGCAGTGAAACGAGTAATGAGCAGTTCTTC
TRBJ1-1 | TRBV9 | TRBD1 | - | CASSADRGRNTEAFF | TGTGCCAGCAGCGCAGACAGGGGAAGAAACACTGAAGCTTTCTTT
TRBJ2-7 | TRBV6-5 | - | few | CASSYSGSALSYEQYF | TGTGCCAGCAGTTACTCGGGTAGCGCCCTCTCCTACGAGCAGTACTTC
TRBJ2-5 | TRBV2 | TRBD1 | few | CASSGDRTETQYF | TGTGCCAGCAGTGGGGACAGGACAGAGACCCAGTACTTC
TRBJ2-5 | TRBV7-8 | - | - | CASSLARSVRRETQYF | TGTGCCAGCAGCTTAGCGCGGTCGGTTAGGCGGGAGACCCAGTACTTC
TRBJ2-4 | TRBV27 | TRBD1 | - | CASSHRTGRIAKNIQYF | TGTGCCAGCAGTCATCGGACAGGGCGGATCGCCAAAAACATTCAGTACTTC
TRBJ2-4 | TRBV11-2 | - | - | CASSSPGRPAKNIQYF | TGTGCCAGCAGCTCACCGGGTCGGCCCGCCAAAAACATTCAGTACTTC
TRBJ2-5 | TRBV6-5 | - | - | CASSYSDGRLETQYF | TGTGCCAGCAGTTACTCTGACGGACGGCTGGAGACCCAGTACTTC
TRBJ2-1 | TRBV18 | - | few | CASSPLRGNEQFF | TGTGCCAGCTCACCACTCAGGGGCAATGAGCAGTTCTTC
TRBJ2-1 | TRBV2 | TRBD1 | few | CARGGYISYNEQFF | TGTGCCAGAGGGGGCTACATCTCCTACAATGAGCAGTTCTTC
TRBJ2-3 | TRBV28 | TRBD1 | - | CASSPTAGTGDTDTQYF | TGTGCCAGCAGCCCAACGGCCGGGACAGGGGACACAGATACGCAGTATTTT
TRBJ1-2 | TRBV14 | - | - | CASSLLDSLYGYTF | TGTGCCAGCAGTCTTCTCGACAGTCTCTATGGCTACACCTTC
TRBJ1-2 | TRBV7-2 | - | - | CASSFRLDGYTF | TGTGCCAGCAGCTTTCGTCTAGACGGCTACACCTTC
TRBJ2-3 | TRBV5-4 | - | - | CASSLAAQRSTDTQYF | TGTGCCAGCAGCTTGGCGGCCCAGCGTAGCACAGATACGCAGTATTTT
TRBJ2-1 | TRBV15 | - | - | CATSRVPNSYNEQFF | TGTGCCACCAGCAGAGTCCCCAACTCCTACAATGAGCAGTTCTTC
TRBJ1-2 | TRBV4-2 | - | few | CASSHDRGYTF | TGTGCCAGCAGCCACGACCGAGGCTACACCTTC
TRBJ2-3 | TRBV9 | - | - | CASSVGATSTDTQYF | TGTGCCAGCAGCGTCGGGGCTACTAGCACAGATACGCAGTATTTT
TRBJ1-1 | TRBV5-4 | - | - | CASSLDPKWDTEAFF | TGTGCCAGCAGCTTGGATCCCAAATGGGACACTGAAGCTTTCTTT
TRBJ2-3 | TRBV7-3 | - | - | CASSLMASGTDTQYF | TGTGCCAGCAGCTTAATGGCGTCGGGCACAGATACGCAGTATTTT
TRBJ2-1 | TRBV7-2 | TRBD2 | few | CASSLALAGSSYNEQFF | TGTGCCAGCAGCTTGGCCTTAGCGGGAAGCTCCTACAATGAGCAGTTCTTC
TRBJ2-2 | TRBV30 | TRBD2 | - | CACGGLARTGELFF | TGTGCCTGCGGGGGACTAGCTCGCACCGGGGAGCTGTTTTTT
TRBJ2-1 | TRBV5-4 | - | few | CASSRGGQANEQFF | TGTGCCAGCAGCAGAGGGGGGCAGGCCAATGAGCAGTTCTTC
TRBJ2-7 | TRBV4-3 | TRBD1 | few | CASSQAGTGAYEQYF | TGCGCCAGCAGCCAAGCCGGGACAGGGGCCTACGAGCAGTACTTC
TRBJ2-1 | TRBV25-1 | TRBD2 | - | CASSTLGLARNNEQFF | TGTGCCAGCAGTACACTGGGACTAGCGCGAAACAATGAGCAGTTCTTC
TRBJ2-3 | TRBV11-1 | - | few | CASSPGLSSTDTQYF | TGTGCCAGCAGCCCGGGGCTATCTAGCACAGATACGCAGTATTTT
TRBJ2-5 | TRBV28 | TRBD2 | - | CASSPRLAGRLQETQYF | TGTGCCAGCAGTCCCCGACTAGCGGGGCGTCTACAAGAGACCCAGTACTTC
TRBJ2-3 | TRBV6-5 | TRBD2 | few | CASSAGTSIPYF | TGTGCCAGCAGTGCCGGGACTAGTATACCGTATTTT
TRBJ1-2 | TRBV18 | TRBD1 | few | CASSQTGSSYGYTF | TGTGCCAGCTCACAGACAGGGTCTAGCTATGGCTACACCTTC
TRBJ2-3 | TRBV2 | TRBD2 | - | CASRLAADTQYF | TGTGCCAGCAGGCTAGCGGCAGATACGCAGTATTTT
TRBJ2-2 | TRBV5-1 | TRBD1 | few | CASSLVGQGNTGELFF | TGCGCCAGCAGCTTGGTTGGACAGGGGAACACCGGGGAGCTGTTTTTT
TRBJ2-3 | TRBV4-2 | - | - | CASSQEGTSYSTDTQYF | TGTGCCAGCAGCCAAGAGGGAACTAGCTACTCCACAGATACGCAGTATTTT